A few counts support the clone carrying this T cell receptor beta chain. Its cognate antigen is unknown. The data belong to a study of beta chain features in type 1 diabetes. Study background: Examination spanned over 85,000,000 sorted cells from all samples.

Expressed TCRB transcripts were sequenced, since all the RNA that had been isolated was reverse transcribed. Sequencing was performed with immunoSEQ multiplex PCR; in TCRdb, only in-frame clones are kept and a portion is missing. The repertoire includes about 180,000 clones, approximately 13% of them detected once, and 0.6% to 0.8% sits in the top ten. The CDR3 is made up of 12 amino acids. The germline V gene has CDR1 SQVTM and CDR2 ANQGSEA. Between the trimmed V and J ends, which lost 7 bases and 6 bases, there was a span of 13 bases. Study-level points and caveats: Naive, central memory and Treg TCRB repertoires seemed to resemble each other more closely in patients than they did in healthy donors.

The sequence came from a woman between 18 and 29 years old in good health. The chain couples TRBV29-1 to TRBJ2-1; TRBD2 is a possible D gene (6 bases). The sample taken for sequencing was central memory CD4+ T cells from blood. The CDR3 coding sequence is TGCAGCGGAAGGAGCGGGTTCAATGAGCAGTTCTTC. Amino acid sequence: CSGRSGFNEQFF.